These 6 T cell receptor beta chains share one sample of origin, sequenced in a study of blood T cell repertoires in COVID-19. Sequencing used immunoSEQ multiplex PCR; TCRdb keeps in-frame clones, though not all of them. The sample carries around 250,000 clones, around 82% recorded once. Sequenced sample: peripheral blood. Every receptor here comes from a man at least 80 years old with acute or convalescent COVID-19.

The count of this clone is one. V gene TRBV6-5 combines with J gene TRBJ1-1; weak D call: TRBD1 (5 bases). CDR1 is MNHEY and CDR2 is SVGAGI in the germline V gene. This CDR3 spans 14 amino acids. The V gene lost 4 bases and the J gene lost 5 bases, with 14 bases spanning the gap. The CDR3 sequence is CASSFSSRETEAFF. In DNA, the CDR3 is TGTGCCAGCAGTTTCTCCTCCAGGGAAACTGAAGCTTTCTTT.

The chain couples TRBV5-1 to TRBJ2-3, with D perhaps matching TRBD2 (5 bases). Trimming took off 1 base at V and 4 bases at J, with 13 bases between the two ends. This CDR3 has 15 residues. Germline values: CDR1 SGHRS, CDR2 YFSETQ. CDR3 region: CASSLNGGSADTQYF. For the CDR3, the DNA is TGCGCCAGCAGCTTGAATGGAGGCAGCGCAGATACGCAGTATTTT. The whole variable domain, filled in from reference TRBV5-1 and TRBJ2-3, reads KAGVTQTPRYLIKTRGQQVTLSCSPISGHRSVSWYQQTPGQGLQFLFEYFSETQRNKGNFPGRFSGRQFSNSRSEMNVSTLELGDSALYLCASSLNGGSADTQYFGPGTRLTVL.

The rearrangement uses TRBV4-2 and TRBJ2-7, with D possibly matching TRBD1 (6 bases). The CDR3 is made up of 14 amino acids. V was shortened by 1 base and J by 2 bases, with 9 bases between the two germline ends. CDR1 LGHNA and CDR2 YNFKEQ come from the germline V gene. The CDR3 loop is CASSQGDNAYEQYF. The CDR3 nucleotides read TGTGCCAGCAGCCAAGGGGACAACGCCTACGAGCAGTACTTC.

Only one count was recorded for this clone. The chain joins TRBV27 to TRBJ1-2, with D maybe TRBD1 (6 bases). V was shortened by 5 bases and J by 7 bases, with 11 bases between the two germline ends. Germline V CDR1 and CDR2: MNHEY, SMNVEV (reference sequence). The CDR3 runs 12 residues. CDR3 nucleotides: TGTGCCAGCAGTCAACTAGGGGGTGGCTACACCTTC. Protein sequence: CASSQLGGGYTF.

This clone was seen once. The V gene is TRBV27, the J gene TRBJ2-5, with D unresolved. The germline V gene has CDR1 MNHEY and CDR2 SMNVEV (reference sequence). Trimming cost V 6 bases and J 4 bases, with 9 bases left between them. The CDR3 consists of 12 residues. The CDR3 loop is CASSPTGETQYF. Here the CDR3 DNA reads TGTGCCAGCAGCCCGACGGGAGAGACCCAGTACTTC.

This chain connects TRBV6-1 to TRBJ2-6; possibly TRBD1 for D (7 bases). Trimming took off 4 bases at V and 4 bases at J, with 14 bases between the two ends. Germline CDR1 MNHNS, CDR2 SASEGT. The CDR3 contains 16 residues. The CDR3 here is CASSVEGALGANVLTF. The CDR3 region has the DNA TGTGCCAGCAGTGTGGAGGGGGCTTTAGGGGCCAACGTCCTGACTTTC.